Each of the 14 T cell receptor beta chains below was sequenced from the same sample in a study of shared clonotypes between healthy human individuals. Sequencing was performed with immunoSEQ multiplex PCR; in TCRdb, only in-frame clones are kept and a portion is missing. Of about 450,000 clones listed, about 80% are singletons. Sequencing was performed on PBMCs. These receptors were collected from a woman aged 40 to 49 in good health. Some clones in this sample may be carry-over from other donors' samples.

This chain joins TRBV4-2 and TRBJ1-3, with a possible D match to TRBD1 (6 bases). The CDR3 has 16 amino acids. Per the germline V gene, CDR1 is LGHNA and CDR2 is YNFKEQ. Trimming took 5 bases from V and 0 from J, leaving 14 bases between them. The DNA for the CDR3 is TGTGCCAGCAGCTGGGGGACAAGGGCCTCTGGAAACACCATATATTTT. It is translated as CASSWGTRASGNTIYF.

The genes are TRBV23-1 and TRBJ2-2; 13 bases line up with TRBD2. TRBV23-1 is treated as an ORF (open reading frame) with a function not yet certain. V lost 3 bases and J lost 5; bases outside the gene matches: 9. CDR3 length: 18 amino acids. This chain's CDR3 is CASSHTGLAGHRTGELFF. Written as DNA, the CDR3 is TGCGCCAGCAGTCATACGGGACTAGCGGGACACAGGACCGGGGAGCTGTTTTTT.

This sequence joins TRBV5-1 and TRBJ2-3, with 7 nucleotides matching TRBD1. The germline gives CDR1 SGHRS, CDR2 YFSETQ. The CDR3 has 15 residues. J gave up 6 bases and V 0 bases, and 7 bases lay outside the gene matches. The CDR3 DNA reads TGCGCCAGCAGCTTGGCAGGGGGAGTGAAGGATACGCAGTATTTT. It codes for CASSLAGGVKDTQYF.

This clone was seen only once. The genes are TRBV28 and TRBJ1-3, with D hard to call. The CDR3 length is 13 residues. CDR1 is MDHEN and CDR2 is SYDVKM in the germline V gene. Between the trimmed V and J ends, which lost 3 bases and 0 bases, there was a span of 3 bases. Here the CDR3 reads CASSFLSGNTIYF. The CDR3 bases are TGTGCCAGCAGTTTCCTCTCTGGAAACACCATATATTTT.

This clone has more than one count but fewer than ten. At one end the junction does not follow the germline gene, possibly because of a read error. This chain uses TRBV7-7 with TRBJ2-7; perhaps TRBD2 as D (5 bases). This CDR3 has 13 residues. Germline V gene sequence: CDR1 SSHAT, CDR2 FNYEAQ (reference sequence). CDR3 DNA: TGTGCTAGCAGCTTAACGGCGCGGGACGAGCAGTACTTC. Translating it yields CASSLTARDEQYF.

Remarks on this clone: Other DNA sequences in this sample translate to the same CDR3. The chain carries TRBV5-1 and TRBJ2-3; D is ambiguous. This CDR3 spans 14 amino acids. V gave up 0 bases and J gave up 2 bases, with 7 bases separating them. The germline V gene encodes CDR1 SGHRS and CDR2 YFSETQ. This CDR3 is CASSLDSPTDTQYF. CDR3 nucleotides: TGCGCCAGCAGCTTGGACTCCCCCACAGATACGCAGTATTTT.

The V and J genes are TRBV23-1 and TRBJ1-4; 8 nucleotides line up with TRBD1. Being an ORF, TRBV23-1 has a function that is uncertain. CDR3 length: 15 residues. Germline trimming cut 1 base from V and 11 bases from J; bases unmatched to any gene: 9. Here the CDR3 reads CASSQLVARGRKLFF. The CDR3 nucleotides are TGCGCCAGCAGTCAATTAGTCGCCAGGGGGCGGAAACTGTTTTTT.

The V and J genes are TRBV18 and TRBJ2-7; 7 nucleotides line up with TRBD2. The CDR3 length is 15 residues. CDR1 is KGHSH, CDR2 LQKENI, per germline. V lost 0 bases to trimming and J lost 3 bases; unmatched junction nucleotides: 5. In nucleotides, the CDR3 is TGTGCCAGCTCACCACCGGGCGGGAGAAGCTACGAGCAGTACTTC. It encodes CASSPPGGRSYEQYF.

The V and J genes are TRBV11-2 and TRBJ2-1, with D unclear. This CDR3 is 14 amino acids long. Trimming cost V 0 bases and J 5 bases, with 8 bases left between them. Germline lookup yields CDR1 SGHAT and CDR2 FQNNGV. The CDR3 DNA reads as TGTGCCAGCAGCTTAGATCGAGAAAACAATGAGCAGTTCTTC. Its translation: CASSLDRENNEQFF.

The chain joins TRBV6-5 to TRBJ2-2; TRBD1 is a possible D gene (6 bases). Germline CDR1 and CDR2: MNHEY and SVGAGI. This CDR3 has 14 amino acids. V was cut by 6 bases and J by 1 base, with 9 bases left in between. In DNA, the CDR3 is TGTGCCAGCAGACAGGACAGGAACACCGGGGAGCTGTTTTTT. Protein sequence: CASRQDRNTGELFF.

This chain connects TRBV7-3 to TRBJ1-1; D not certain. Germline V gene data show CDR1 as SGHTA and CDR2 as FQGTGA. The CDR3 covers 13 residues. V was shortened by 9 bases and J by 2 bases, with 13 bases between the two germline ends. CDR3 in amino acids: CASRGHSNTEAFF. Written as DNA, the CDR3 is TGTGCCAGTAGAGGGCACAGTAACACTGAAGCTTTCTTT.

The chain has TRBV11-2 and TRBJ2-1; 10 bases match TRBD2. Germline V CDR1 and CDR2: SGHAT, FQNNGV. This CDR3 has 15 amino acids. V was clipped by 5 bases and J by 6 bases; unmatched bases: 7. The CDR3 sequence: CASSQFLAGANEQFF. The CDR3, as DNA: TGTGCCAGCAGCCAATTCCTAGCGGGGGCCAATGAGCAGTTCTTC.

Regarding this clone: Compared with germline, one end of the junction differs, possibly owing to a read error. The chain carries TRBV7-7 and TRBJ2-2, with no clear D. The CDR3 sequence is 17 residues long. Germline CDR1 SSHAT, CDR2 FNYEAQ (reference sequence). The CDR3 here is CASSFVHGGTNTGELFF. The DNA of the CDR3 is TGTGCTAGCAGCTTTGTACATGGCGGCACGAACACCGGGGAGCTGTTTTTT.

The chain combines TRBV9 with TRBJ2-3, with D uncertain. This CDR3 contains 13 residues. V lost 0 bases and J 5 bases, leaving 7 bases between the germline ends. In germline, CDR1 is SGDLS, CDR2 YYNGEE. CDR3 sequence (DNA): TGTGCCAGCAGCGTAGCCCCCGGAGATACGCAGTATTTT. Protein product: CASSVAPGDTQYF.